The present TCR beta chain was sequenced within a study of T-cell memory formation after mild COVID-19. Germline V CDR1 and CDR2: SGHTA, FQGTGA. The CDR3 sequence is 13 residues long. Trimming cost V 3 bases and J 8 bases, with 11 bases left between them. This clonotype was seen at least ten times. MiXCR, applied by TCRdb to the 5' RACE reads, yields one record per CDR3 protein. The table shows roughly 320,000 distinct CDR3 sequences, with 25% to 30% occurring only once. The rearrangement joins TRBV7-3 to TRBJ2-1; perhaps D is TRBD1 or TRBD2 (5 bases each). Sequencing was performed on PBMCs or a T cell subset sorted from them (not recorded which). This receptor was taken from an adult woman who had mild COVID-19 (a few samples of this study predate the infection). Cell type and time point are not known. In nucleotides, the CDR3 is TGTGCCAGCAGCTTTAGCCGGGACGATGAGCAGTTCTTC. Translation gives CASSFSRDDEQFF. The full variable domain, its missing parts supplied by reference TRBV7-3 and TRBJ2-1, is GAGVSQTPSNKVTEKGKYVELRCDPISGHTALYWYRQSLGQGPEFLIYFQGTGAADDSGLPNDRFFAVRPEGSVSTLKIQRTERGDSAVYLCASSFSRDDEQFFGPGTRLTVL.